This T cell receptor (beta chain) was retrieved from a study of cytomegalovirus exposure and HLA in healthy donors. Germline loops: CDR1 SGHKS, CDR2 YYEKEE (reference sequence). The CDR3 is 14 residues long. Trimming took off 4 bases at V and 7 bases at J, with 14 bases between the two ends. With 60 Vbeta and 13 Jbeta primers, the PCR was carried out. TCRdb's table, derived via immunoSEQ multiplex PCR, lists solely in-frame clones and lacks some. The profile shows 120,000 or so clones, 86% of them singletons. The rearrangement links TRBV5-5 to TRBJ1-4; weak D call: TRBD1 (5 bases). Sample: PBMCs. This receptor was obtained from a man between 35 and 55 years old in good health and CMV-seronegative. CDR3 loop: CASSPGLLGEKLFF. The CDR3 bases are TGTGCCAGCAGCCCGGGACTATTGGGTGAAAAACTGTTTTTT.